The 23 T cell receptor beta chains below were found in one sample sequenced in a study of human T cells and chemical hapten exposure. As to time point: pre-sensitization, week 0. Documented treatment: therapeutic diphenylcyclopropenone sensitization with weekly scalp DPC. From the RACE reads, TCRdb called clonotypes with MiXCR, one entry per CDR3 protein. This table holds 60,000 to 70,000 distinct CDR3 sequences, over 9.5% found once. Sample: whole blood, taken in connection with sensitization to the hapten diphenylcyclopropenone (DPC). These receptors all stem from a woman in her forties or fifties with alopecia areata. Some clones in this sample may be carry-over from other donors' samples.

V gene TRBV29-1 combines with J gene TRBJ2-3; D is unclear. The CDR3 is 11 amino acids. Germline-derived CDR1 and CDR2 are SQVTM and ANQGSEA. V lost 7 bases and J 3 bases, leaving 8 bases between the germline ends. CDR3 residues: CSAFQTDTQYF. CDR3 nucleotide sequence: TGCAGCGCGTTTCAAACAGATACGCAGTATTTT.

This clonotype was found many times. This chain uses TRBV4-1 with TRBJ2-7; a weak D match, TRBD1 (5 bases). Germline values: CDR1 MGHRA, CDR2 YSYEKL. Trimming removed 0 bases from V and 6 bases from J, with 15 bases in between. There are 15 residues in the CDR3. CDR3 residues: CASSQETPQRGEQYF. In nucleotides, the CDR3 is TGCGCCAGCAGCCAAGAAACACCCCAAAGGGGCGAGCAGTACTTC.

This clonotype has more than one count but fewer than ten. The rearrangement uses TRBV28 and TRBJ1-5; D ambiguous. The V gene's germline CDR1 is MDHEN and CDR2 SYDVKM. CDR3 size: 13 residues. V lost 6 bases, J lost 6 bases, and 12 bases lay in between. DNA of the CDR3: TGTGCCAGCAGCCTACTGGAGCGTCAGCCCCAGCATTTT. It is translated as CASSLLERQPQHF.

This clonotype showed up many times. The chain couples TRBV6-6 to TRBJ1-5; TRBD1 agrees at 7 bases. Germline V gives CDR1 MNHNY, CDR2 SVGAGI (reference sequence). The CDR3 runs to 12 residues. Trimming took 7 bases from V and 9 from J; bases not matched to a gene: 6. The CDR3 DNA reads as TGTGCCAGCAATAACAGGGGCCTGCCCCAGCATTTT. It encodes CASNNRGLPQHF.

This clonotype was picked up many times. The chain combines TRBV28 with TRBJ2-1, with unresolved D. The CDR3 is 13 residues long. Germline assignment: CDR1 MDHEN and CDR2 SYDVKM. Trimming cost V 1 base and J 6 bases, with 7 bases left between them. The CDR3 reads CASSLFLSNEQFF. Written as DNA, the CDR3 is TGTGCCAGCAGTTTATTCCTCTCCAATGAGCAGTTCTTC. The variable domain in full, completed from reference TRBV28 and TRBJ2-1, reads DVKVTQSSRYLVKRTGEKVFLECVQDMDHENMFWYRQDPGLGLRLIYFSYDVKMKEKGDIPEGYSVSREKKERFSLILESASTNQTSMYLCASSLFLSNEQFFGPGTRLTVL.

The chain combines TRBV7-2 with TRBJ1-1; D may be TRBD1 (5 bases). CDR1 is SGHTA, CDR2 FQGNSA, per germline. The CDR3 extends over 17 amino acids. V lost 1 base and J 4 bases, leaving 19 bases between the germline ends. The CDR3 reads CASSLVFGGQTGTEAFF. The CDR3 DNA follows: TGTGCCAGCAGCTTAGTATTTGGCGGTCAAACAGGCACTGAAGCTTTCTTT.

CDR3 sequence reads: CASSLHGRALKDEQFF. In nucleotides, the CDR3 is TGTGCCAGCAGCTTACACGGGAGGGCCCTAAAAGATGAGCAGTTCTTC. This chain links TRBV7-2 with TRBJ2-1; TRBD2 matches at 8 bases. The V segment lost 2 bases and the J segment 8 bases; nucleotides outside the gene matches: 11. The CDR3 totals 16 residues. CDR1 SGHTA and CDR2 FQGNSA come from the germline V gene.

This clonotype turned up a few times. This chain uses TRBV12-3 or TRBV12-4 with TRBJ2-1; a possible D gene is TRBD2 (5 bases). Trimming removed 6 bases from V and 0 bases from J, with 12 bases in between. This CDR3 spans 15 amino acids. CDR3 coding DNA: TGTGCCAGCAGCATAACGGGGTTCTCCTACAATGAGCAGTTCTTC. It specifies CASSITGFSYNEQFF.

A few counts support this clonotype. The V call is TRBV6-5, the J call TRBJ2-7; 11 bases line up with TRBD2. The CDR3 length is 15 residues. CDR1 is MNHEY and CDR2 is SVGAGI in the germline V gene. V trimming: 4 bases; J trimming: 3 bases; junction bases outside the gene matches: 5. DNA for the CDR3: TGTGCCAGCAGTTTTAGCGGGGGGGCCTACTACGAGCAGTACTTC. This gives the protein CASSFSGGAYYEQYF.

This clonotype has just a few counts. The CDR3 DNA reads as TGTGCCATCTCGAGCGGGCAGAGCTACGAGCAGTACTTC. Translation: CAISSGQSYEQYF. The genes are TRBV28 and TRBJ2-7; maybe TRBD2 (6 bases). From germline, CDR1 is MDHEN and CDR2 SYDVKM. The CDR3 consists of 13 residues. V gave up 10 bases and J gave up 3 bases, with 16 bases separating them.

Many counts were recorded for this clonotype. The chain combines TRBV12-3 or TRBV12-4 with TRBJ1-1, with 7 bases that match TRBD1. V shed 4 bases, J shed 1 base, and the junction held 3 bases outside the gene matches. The CDR3 consists of 14 residues. The CDR3 loop is CASSSRTGNTEAFF. CDR3 nucleotides: TGTGCCAGCAGTTCCAGGACAGGGAACACTGAAGCTTTCTTT.

This clonotype was counted ten times or more. This sequence joins TRBV15 and TRBJ1-4, with D unclear. CDR3 length: 15 amino acids. Between the trimmed V and J ends, which lost 5 bases and 8 bases, there was a span of 18 bases. Germline V gives CDR1 LNHNV, CDR2 YYDKDF (reference sequence). Written as DNA, the CDR3 is TGTGCCACCAGCCCGGTGACACCGAAGTGGGAAAAACTGTTTTTT. This codes for CATSPVTPKWEKLFF.

The sample holds many counts of this clonotype. The chain employs TRBV29-1 and TRBJ1-2; no firm D call. Trimming left V 4 bases short and J 4 bases short, with 16 bases between. Germline V gene data show CDR1 as SQVTM and CDR2 as ANQGSEA. This CDR3 spans 14 amino acids. CDR3 region: CSVADTSESYGYTF. CDR3 nucleotides: TGCAGCGTTGCAGACACCTCGGAGAGCTATGGCTACACCTTC. Together with reference TRBV29-1 and TRBJ1-2, the CDR3 gives the full variable domain: SAVISQKPSRDICQRGTSLTIQCQVDSQVTMMFWYRQQPGQSLTLIATANQGSEATYESGFVIDKFPISRPNLTFSTLTVSNMSPEDSSIYLCSVADTSESYGYTFGSGTRLTVV.

This clonotype was detected ten times or more. This chain joins TRBV18 and TRBJ1-5; the D is unclear. This CDR3 spans 14 amino acids. Deletions cut 6 bases from V and 2 bases from J, with 11 bases between. CDR1 KGHSH and CDR2 LQKENI come from the germline V gene. The CDR3 spells CASSSDAGNQPQHF. CDR3 nucleotides: TGTGCCAGCTCGTCGGACGCCGGCAATCAGCCCCAGCATTTT.

This clonotype occurred many times. The chain carries TRBV2 and TRBJ2-1, with unresolved D. The CDR3 covers 15 residues. The ends were cut back, 2 bases at V and 0 bases at J, with 8 bases in the middle. Germline assignment: CDR1 SNHLY and CDR2 FYNNEI. Written as DNA, the CDR3 is TGTGCCAGCAGTGAATGGAAGCCCTCCTACAATGAGCAGTTCTTC. As protein: CASSEWKPSYNEQFF. Based on the CDR3 plus reference TRBV2 and TRBJ2-1, the full variable domain is EPEVTQTPSHQVTQMGQEVILRCVPISNHLYFYWYRQILGQKVEFLVSFYNNEISEKSEIFDDQFSVERPDGSNFTLKIRSTKLEDSAMYFCASSEWKPSYNEQFFGPGTRLTVL.

In this sample, this clonotype turned up many times. The chain links TRBV27 to TRBJ2-2; TRBD1 is a possible D gene (6 bases). CDR3 size: 15 residues. CDR1 MNHEY and CDR2 SMNVEV come from the germline V gene (reference sequence). V was cut by 5 bases and J by 6 bases, with 16 bases left in between. The CDR3 bases are TGTGCCAGCAGTCCCGGGACACCCAAGTCCGGGGAGCTGTTTTTT. Amino acid sequence: CASSPGTPKSGELFF.

Only a few counts were recorded for this clonotype. The chain carries TRBV7-9 and TRBJ2-3; 8 bases map to TRBD2. Germline lookup yields CDR1 SEHNR and CDR2 FQNEAQ (reference sequence). Trimming removed 5 bases from V and 4 bases from J; junction bases left unmatched: 17. This CDR3 has 18 amino acids. The CDR3 is CASSHPLRGGPIADTQYF. The CDR3 DNA is TGTGCCAGCAGCCACCCCCTCCGGGGGGGGCCCATCGCAGATACGCAGTATTTT.

This clonotype was observed a single time. A much larger clone differs from this one at a single base, so this may be a read error. The chain employs TRBV6-2 or TRBV6-3 and TRBJ2-5; tentatively, D is TRBD2 (6 bases). The CDR3 consists of 12 residues. Per the germline V gene, CDR1 is MNHEY and CDR2 is SVGEGT. CDR3 loop: CANSYGGETQYF. CDR3 coding DNA: TGTGCCAACAGTTACGGGGGAGAGACCCAGTACTTC.

The chain is built from TRBV11-2 and TRBJ2-1; possibly TRBD1 for D (5 bases). From germline, CDR1 is SGHAT and CDR2 FQNNGV. This CDR3 has 12 residues. V was cut by 1 base and J by 10 bases, with 8 bases left in between. The CDR3 DNA sequence: TGTGCCAGCAGCTTAGTCAGGGTGGAGCAGTTCTTC. Protein sequence: CASSLVRVEQFF.

This clonotype was observed at least ten times. The rearrangement links TRBV5-1 to TRBJ1-1, with D possibly TRBD1 on 5 matching bases. V gave up 3 bases and J gave up 0 bases, with 15 bases separating them. The germline V gene encodes CDR1 SGHRS and CDR2 YFSETQ. The CDR3 is 16 residues long. CDR3 residues: CASSYDRGRLNTEAFF. CDR3 in DNA: TGCGCCAGCAGCTACGACCGGGGACGGTTGAACACTGAAGCTTTCTTT.

The CDR3 protein is CASRKQGRSNQPQHF. The CDR3 DNA reads TGTGCCAGCAGAAAACAGGGTAGGAGCAATCAGCCCCAGCATTTT. The chain combines TRBV6-5 with TRBJ1-5; D is perhaps TRBD1 (6 bases). CDR3 length: 15 residues. The V end lost 6 bases, the J end lost 1 base, and 13 bases lay between the germline ends. Germline lookup yields CDR1 MNHEY and CDR2 SVGAGI.

In this sample, this clonotype turned up a few times. The CDR3 nucleotides read TGCGCCAGCAGCGGCGAACTTCCATGGACCCAGTACTTC. Amino acids: CASSGELPWTQYF. V and J are TRBV5-1 and TRBJ2-5, with D unclear. Germline assignment: CDR1 SGHRS and CDR2 YFSETQ. V lost 4 bases to trimming and J lost 7 bases, with 14 bases between them. There are 13 residues in the CDR3.

This clonotype was seen a few times. The gene calls are TRBV7-9 and TRBJ2-1; D ambiguous. The CDR3 length is 12 residues. Per the germline V gene, CDR1 is SEHNR and CDR2 is FQNEAQ (reference sequence). The V gene lost 1 base and the J gene lost 5 bases, with 3 bases spanning the gap. The chain's CDR3 is CASSLGNNEQFF. The CDR3 bases are TGTGCCAGCAGCTTAGGGAACAATGAGCAGTTCTTC.